The 15 T cell receptor beta chains below were found in one sample sequenced in a study of T-cell memory formation after mild COVID-19. In TCRdb, the 5' RACE reads were re-called with MiXCR into one record per CDR3 protein. The sample includes 250,000 or so distinct CDR3 sequences, about 20% of them seen just once. Sequenced input: PBMCs or a T cell subset sorted from them (not recorded which). The origin of the receptors is a man younger than 35 who had mild COVID-19 (a few samples of this study predate the infection). Cell type and time point are not known.

The chain is built from TRBV20-1 and TRBJ1-5; no firm D call. Germline CDR1 reads DFQATT; CDR2 reads SNEGSKA (reference sequence). This CDR3 is 15 amino acids long. The ends were cut back, 6 bases at V and 4 bases at J, with 19 bases in the middle. CDR3 residues: CSALRLAALNQPQHF. CDR3 nucleotides: TGCAGTGCGCTTCGCCTGGCAGCGTTAAATCAGCCCCAGCATTTT.

This sequence joins TRBV6-5 and TRBJ1-4, with D unclear. The V end lost 0 bases, the J end lost 10 bases, and 15 bases lay between the germline ends. The CDR3 consists of 15 residues. Germline assignment: CDR1 MNHEY and CDR2 SVGAGI. This CDR3 reads CASSYSGSGYGKLFF. CDR3 DNA sequence: TGTGCCAGCAGTTACTCTGGATCGGGGTATGGAAAACTGTTTTTT.

This clonotype has ten or more counts. The V gene is TRBV7-2, the J gene TRBJ2-3, with 8 positions matching TRBD2. The CDR3 runs to 16 residues. CDR1 is SGHTA and CDR2 is FQGNSA in the germline V gene. Trimming at V came to 2 bases and at J to 2 bases, leaving 6 bases not matched to a gene. The CDR3 region is CASSLQSGGVTDTQYF. The DNA of the CDR3 is TGTGCCAGCAGCTTACAGAGCGGGGGAGTCACAGATACGCAGTATTTT. The full variable domain, completed using reference TRBV7-2 and TRBJ2-3, is GAGVSQSPSNKVTEKGKDVELRCDPISGHTALYWYRQSLGQGLEFLIYFQGNSAPDKSGLPSDRFSAERTGGSVSTLTIQRTQQEDSAVYLCASSLQSGGVTDTQYFGPGTRLTVL.

This clonotype was recorded once. The chain combines TRBV20-1 with TRBJ1-1, with D hard to call. The CDR3 runs to 12 residues. Trimming took off 0 bases at V and 6 bases at J, with 8 bases between the two ends. Germline CDR1 DFQATT, CDR2 SNEGSKA (reference sequence). The CDR3 sequence is CSARDRGPEAFF. CDR3 nucleotides: TGCAGTGCTAGAGATAGAGGCCCTGAAGCTTTCTTT.

This clonotype appeared a few times. This sequence joins TRBV25-1 and TRBJ1-2; D might be TRBD1 (5 bases). The germline gives CDR1 MGHDK, CDR2 SYGVNS. V was shortened by 5 bases and J by 6 bases, with 13 bases between the two germline ends. CDR3 length: 13 amino acids. Here the CDR3 reads CASSQRGANGYTF. Written as DNA, the CDR3 is TGTGCCAGCAGTCAAAGGGGCGCGAATGGCTACACCTTC.

The rearrangement links TRBV2 to TRBJ2-7, with 7 bases that match TRBD2. This CDR3 spans 16 amino acids. Trimming took 1 base from V and 5 from J; bases not matched to a gene: 11. Germline lookup yields CDR1 SNHLY and CDR2 FYNNEI. The CDR3 loop reads CASSEEDRGVSHEQYF. CDR3 coding DNA: TGTGCCAGCAGTGAAGAGGACCGGGGGGTGAGCCACGAGCAGTACTTC.

This rearrangement joins TRBV9 to TRBJ2-1; a weak D match, TRBD2 (7 bases). V dropped 0 bases and J dropped 2 bases, with 15 bases sitting between them. The CDR3 spans 17 residues. Per germline, CDR1 SGDLS and CDR2 YYNGEE. This CDR3 is CASSVGEGRGTYNEQFF. The CDR3 nucleotides read TGTGCCAGCAGCGTAGGGGAGGGCAGGGGTACCTACAATGAGCAGTTCTTC.

The chain employs TRBV11-2 and TRBJ2-5; tentative D call: TRBD2 (6 bases). CDR1 is SGHAT, CDR2 FQNNGV, per germline. Trimming left V 5 bases short and J 2 bases short, with 30 bases between. There are 20 residues in the CDR3. CDR3 in amino acids: CASSPNPPGPLGLQQETQYF. CDR3 in DNA: TGTGCCAGCAGCCCTAACCCCCCGGGACCCTTGGGACTCCAACAAGAGACCCAGTACTTC.

The chain has TRBV18 and TRBJ1-2; D is ambiguous. The CDR3 has 15 amino acids. The germline gives CDR1 KGHSH, CDR2 LQKENI. Trimming stripped 3 bases from V and 0 bases from J, with 11 bases between. The CDR3 reads CASSPVTQSNYGYTF. As DNA, the CDR3 is TGTGCCAGCTCACCGGTAACTCAGTCTAACTATGGCTACACCTTC.

This sequence joins TRBV5-1 and TRBJ1-1, with D perhaps matching TRBD1 (6 bases). Trimming removed 0 bases from V and 6 bases from J, with 9 bases in between. The CDR3 runs 13 residues. CDR1 and CDR2 from the germline V gene are SGHRS and YFSETQ. The CDR3 region is CASSLVAGAEAFF. CDR3 sequence (DNA): TGCGCCAGCAGCTTGGTGGCAGGGGCTGAAGCTTTCTTT. The variable domain in full, completed from reference TRBV5-1 and TRBJ1-1, reads KAGVTQTPRYLIKTRGQQVTLSCSPISGHRSVSWYQQTPGQGLQFLFEYFSETQRNKGNFPGRFSGRQFSNSRSEMNVSTLELGDSALYLCASSLVAGAEAFFGQGTRLTVV.

The gene calls are TRBV18 and TRBJ1-1, with TRBD1 matching over 7 bases. CDR3 length: 15 amino acids. V lost 3 bases, J lost 5 bases, and 9 bases stayed unmatched. From germline, CDR1 is KGHSH and CDR2 LQKENI. Written as DNA, the CDR3 is TGTGCCAGCTCACCTTGGGACAGCCCCGGGACTGAAGCTTTCTTT. Translated: CASSPWDSPGTEAFF. Using reference TRBV18 and TRBJ1-1 for the parts outside the CDR3, the full variable domain is NAGVMQNPRHLVRRRGQEARLRCSPMKGHSHVYWYRQLPEEGLKFMVYLQKENIIDESGMPKERFSAEFPKEGPSILRIQQVVRGDSAAYFCASSPWDSPGTEAFFGQGTRLTVV.

This clonotype has only a few counts. CDR3 nucleotides: TGTGCCAGCAGCACCGCAGATACGCAGTATTTT. It encodes CASSTADTQYF. The chain has TRBV25-1 and TRBJ2-3, with D unresolved. The CDR3 contains 11 residues. CDR1 and CDR2 from the germline V gene are MGHDK and SYGVNS. V lost 6 bases to trimming and J lost 4 bases, with 5 bases between them.

The V gene is TRBV29-1, the J gene TRBJ2-2; the D gene is possibly TRBD1 (6 bases). V was pared by 2 bases and J by 2 bases, with 15 bases between. The CDR3 length is 16 residues. Germline V CDR1 and CDR2: SQVTM, ANQGSEA. The CDR3 protein is CSVESLAGANTGELFF. The CDR3, as DNA: TGCAGCGTTGAAAGCCTTGCAGGGGCAAACACCGGGGAGCTGTTTTTT.

This clonotype was seen a handful of times. The chain combines TRBV7-2 with TRBJ2-5, with 11 bases lining up with TRBD1. The CDR3 is 16 amino acids. V lost 5 bases, J lost 0 bases, and 5 bases stayed unmatched. The germline V gene encodes CDR1 SGHTA and CDR2 FQGNSA. CDR3 nucleotide sequence: TGTGCCAGCAGCCCCTGGACAGGGGGCTACCAAGAGACCCAGTACTTC. Its translation: CASSPWTGGYQETQYF.

This clonotype has a count of ten or more. The chain recombines TRBV7-9 with TRBJ2-2; the D is unclear. CDR1 is SEHNR, CDR2 FQNEAQ, per germline (reference sequence). This CDR3 contains 13 residues. Trimming cost V 3 bases and J 4 bases, with 6 bases left between them. The CDR3 region has the DNA TGTGCCAGCAGCTTGTGGGGCACCGGGGAGCTGTTTTTT. Protein: CASSLWGTGELFF.